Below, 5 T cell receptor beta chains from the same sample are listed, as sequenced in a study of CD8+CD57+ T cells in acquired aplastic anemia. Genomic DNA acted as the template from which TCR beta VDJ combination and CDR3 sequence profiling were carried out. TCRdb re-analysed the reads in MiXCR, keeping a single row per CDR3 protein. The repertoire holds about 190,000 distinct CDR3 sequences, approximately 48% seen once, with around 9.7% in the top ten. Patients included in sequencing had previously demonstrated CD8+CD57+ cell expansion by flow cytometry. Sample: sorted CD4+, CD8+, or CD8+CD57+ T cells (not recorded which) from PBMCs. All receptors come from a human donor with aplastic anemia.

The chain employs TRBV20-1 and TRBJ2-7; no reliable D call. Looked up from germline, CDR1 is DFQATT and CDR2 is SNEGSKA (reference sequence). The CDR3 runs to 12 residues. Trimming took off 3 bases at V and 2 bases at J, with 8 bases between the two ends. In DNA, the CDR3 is TGCAGTGCTAGCTACGGCCCCTACGAGCAGTACTTC. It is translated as CSASYGPYEQYF.

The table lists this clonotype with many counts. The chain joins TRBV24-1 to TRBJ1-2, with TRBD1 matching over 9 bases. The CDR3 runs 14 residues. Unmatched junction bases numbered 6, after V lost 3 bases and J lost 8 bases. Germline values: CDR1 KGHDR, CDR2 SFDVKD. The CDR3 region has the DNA TGTGCCACCAGTGATCCAGGGACAGGGTACGGCTACACCTTC. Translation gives CATSDPGTGYGYTF.

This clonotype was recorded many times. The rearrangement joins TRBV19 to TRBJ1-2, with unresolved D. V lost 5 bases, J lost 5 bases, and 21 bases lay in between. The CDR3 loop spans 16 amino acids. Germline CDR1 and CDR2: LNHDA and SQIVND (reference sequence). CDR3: CASSANIRFRGYGYTF. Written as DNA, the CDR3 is TGTGCCAGTAGTGCGAATATCAGGTTTAGAGGGTATGGCTACACCTTC.

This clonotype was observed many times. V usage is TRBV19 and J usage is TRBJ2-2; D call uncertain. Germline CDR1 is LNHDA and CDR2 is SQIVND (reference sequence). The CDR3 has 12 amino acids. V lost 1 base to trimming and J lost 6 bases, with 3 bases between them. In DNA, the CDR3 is TGTGCCAGTAGTATAGGTCCCGGGGAGCTGTTTTTT. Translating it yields CASSIGPGELFF.

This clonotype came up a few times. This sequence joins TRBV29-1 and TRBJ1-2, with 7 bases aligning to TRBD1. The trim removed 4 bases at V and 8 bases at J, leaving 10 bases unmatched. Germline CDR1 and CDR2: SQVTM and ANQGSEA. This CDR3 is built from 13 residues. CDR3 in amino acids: CSVGPTGVSGYTF. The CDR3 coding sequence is TGCAGCGTTGGCCCTACAGGGGTAAGCGGCTACACCTTC.